These 20 T cell receptor beta chains were sequenced from one sample in a study of T cells after yellow fever vaccination. TCRdb reprocessed the 5' RACE reads with MiXCR, giving one entry per CDR3 protein. Of 450,000 to 600,000 distinct CDR3 sequences in the sample, roughly 14% are singletons; the top ten hold roughly 13%. The sample here was PBMCs, taken on the day of the yellow fever booster vaccination. These receptors all come from a man aged 25-45 years who received the YFV17D yellow fever vaccine.

This chain links TRBV7-8 with TRBJ2-7; no definite D call. CDR1 SGHVS and CDR2 FQNEAQ come from the germline V gene. The V end lost 1 base, the J end lost 6 bases, and 10 bases lay between the germline ends. This CDR3 is built from 13 residues. CDR3 sequence (DNA): TGTGCCAGCAGCTTAGTCGGCGAAGGCGAGCAGTACTTC. Translating it yields CASSLVGEGEQYF.

There are a few counts of this clonotype. The V gene is TRBV6-1, the J gene TRBJ2-7; 10 positions match TRBD1. Germline-derived CDR1 and CDR2 are MNHNS and SASEGT. CDR3 length: 15 residues. With V trimmed by 7 bases and J by 4 bases, 10 bases remained unmatched. CDR3 DNA: TGTGCCAGCAAGTCAAACCCGGGACAGGGGTACGAGCAGTACTTC. Protein product: CASKSNPGQGYEQYF.

This clonotype was found a few times. The chain combines TRBV18 with TRBJ2-7, with a weak D call TRBD2 (5 bases). The CDR3 is made up of 15 amino acids. Germline CDR1 KGHSH, CDR2 LQKENI. V was clipped by 3 bases and J by 0 bases, with 12 bases between them. In DNA, the CDR3 is TGTGCCAGCTCACCCGGGGATCTTCTCTCCTACGAGCAGTACTTC. Encoded protein: CASSPGDLLSYEQYF.

This sequence joins TRBV20-1 and TRBJ1-4; TRBD1 is a possible D gene (5 bases). The ends were cut back, 1 base at V and 0 bases at J, with 12 bases in the middle. CDR3 length: 16 amino acids. Per germline, CDR1 DFQATT and CDR2 SNEGSKA (reference sequence). The CDR3 here is CSARALGHPTNEKLFF. The CDR3 DNA is TGCAGTGCTAGAGCCCTAGGACACCCAACTAATGAAAAACTGTTTTTT.

The chain employs TRBV29-1 and TRBJ2-5; D is ambiguous. The CDR3 is 10 residues long. CDR1 and CDR2 (germline): SQVTM, ANQGSEA. Trimming stripped 5 bases from V and 5 bases from J, with 6 bases between. CDR3 protein: CSVTSETQYF. CDR3 DNA sequence: TGCAGCGTTACGTCGGAGACCCAGTACTTC.

The table lists this clonotype with a few counts. The J gene is TRBJ2-6, the V gene TRBV27; the D is unclear. V lost 6 bases and J lost 0, with 21 bases in between. This CDR3 contains 19 residues. Germline V gene data show CDR1 as MNHEY and CDR2 as SMNVEV (reference sequence). The CDR3 DNA sequence: TGTGCCAGCAGCCAAATTTATAGTCGACCTAGCTCTGGGGCCAACGTCCTGACTTTC. As protein: CASSQIYSRPSSGANVLTF.

This clonotype was counted only a few times. The chain employs TRBV7-2 and TRBJ2-1; TRBD2 agrees at 7 bases. Germline values: CDR1 SGHTA, CDR2 FQGNSA. The ends lost 5 bases at V and 3 bases at J; junction bases unmatched: 10. The CDR3 loop spans 16 amino acids. The CDR3 loop is CASSPGEGILYNEQFF. The CDR3 bases are TGTGCCAGCAGCCCCGGGGAGGGGATCCTCTACAATGAGCAGTTCTTC.

The J gene is TRBJ2-5, the V gene TRBV20-1; no firm D call. The CDR3 extends over 12 amino acids. V lost 4 bases and J lost 0, with 6 bases in between. CDR1 is DFQATT, CDR2 SNEGSKA, per germline (reference sequence). The CDR3 region has the DNA TGCAGTGCTAAGTGGGACCAAGAGACCCAGTACTTC. This encodes CSAKWDQETQYF.

As concerns this clonotype: A read error may explain this, as a much larger clone is one base away. The chain has TRBV2 and TRBJ2-2, with D possibly being TRBD1 or TRBD2 (5 bases each). In germline, CDR1 is SNHLY, CDR2 FYNNEI. The V and J ends lost 4 bases and 4 bases respectively, with 13 bases between them. The CDR3 has 15 residues. The DNA of the CDR3 is TGTGCCAGCAGTGGACAGAGGGCGCGCACCGGGGAGCTGTTTTTT. Encoded protein: CASSGQRARTGELFF.

J is TRBJ2-3 and V is TRBV12-3 or TRBV12-4; 7 bases match TRBD2. CDR3 length: 15 amino acids. V shed 6 bases and J 5 bases; nucleotides not matched to a gene: 11. CDR3: CASSPAPLAGDTQYF. The CDR3 region has the DNA TGTGCCAGCAGCCCTGCCCCTTTAGCGGGAGATACGCAGTATTTT.

The sample holds many counts of this clonotype. V gene TRBV12-3 or TRBV12-4 combines with J gene TRBJ2-5; D gene ambiguous. The CDR3 is made up of 14 amino acids. Trimming left V 5 bases short and J 5 bases short, with 15 bases between. The CDR3 loop is CASSPRAHGETQYF. CDR3 nucleotides: TGTGCCAGCAGTCCCCGGGCTCATGGGGAGACCCAGTACTTC.

This clonotype was seen a few times. The rearrangement joins TRBV23-1 to TRBJ2-5; D is unresolved. TRBV23-1 is labeled an ORF, and its function is uncertain. Trimming removed 9 bases from V and 0 bases from J, with 17 bases in between. The CDR3 sequence is 15 residues long. The CDR3 DNA reads TGCGCCAGGGAATGTAAGGGTCGGTACCAAGAGACCCAGTACTTC. As protein: CARECKGRYQETQYF.

The gene calls are TRBV5-8 and TRBJ2-7; 9 bases agree with TRBD1. This CDR3 contains 14 residues. J gave up 3 bases and V 7 bases, and 8 bases lay outside the gene matches. Germline V gene sequence: CDR1 SGHTS, CDR2 YDEGEE. CDR3 in DNA: TGTGCCAGCGGGGGGGGACAGGGTATCTACGAGCAGTACTTC. Its protein is CASGGGQGIYEQYF. Together with reference TRBV5-8 and TRBJ2-7, the CDR3 gives the full variable domain: EAGVTQSPTHLIKTRGQQATLRCSPISGHTSVYWYQQALGLGLQFLLWYDEGEERNRGNFPPRFSGRQFPNYSSELNVNALELEDSALYLCASGGGQGIYEQYFGPGTRLTVT.

This clonotype was counted between two and nine times. This chain connects TRBV6-5 to TRBJ2-4; 7 nucleotides match TRBD2. Germline trimming cut 0 bases from V and 0 bases from J; bases unmatched to any gene: 5. The CDR3 extends over 17 amino acids. CDR1 is MNHEY, CDR2 SVGAGI, per germline. CDR3 bases: TGTGCCAGCAGTTACTCAAGGCTAGCGGCAGCCAAAAACATTCAGTACTTC. It yields the protein CASSYSRLAAAKNIQYF.

This clonotype occurred a few times. The rearrangement links TRBV6-5 to TRBJ2-7; 9 positions agree with TRBD1. After removal of 6 bases from V and 4 bases from J, the junction contained 16 bases not matched to a gene. The germline gives CDR1 MNHEY, CDR2 SVGAGI. The CDR3 loop spans 17 amino acids. This chain's CDR3 is CASRKGAGTGNGYEQYF. CDR3 bases: TGTGCCAGCAGAAAAGGCGCCGGGACAGGGAATGGTTACGAGCAGTACTTC.

This chain connects TRBV5-8 to TRBJ2-3, with D perhaps TRBD1 (5 bases). V shed 6 bases and J shed 4 bases, with 18 bases lying between them. The CDR3 loop spans 15 amino acids. From germline, CDR1 is SGHTS and CDR2 YDEGEE. The CDR3 protein is CASTSLRAGPDTQYF. In DNA form, the CDR3 reads TGTGCCAGCACCTCCCTACGAGCAGGGCCAGATACGCAGTATTTT.

The chain couples TRBV18 to TRBJ2-7; D might be TRBD1 or TRBD2, each matching 5 bases. The CDR3 totals 14 residues. The germline gives CDR1 KGHSH, CDR2 LQKENI. The germline V and J ends were trimmed by 0 bases and 0 bases, with 6 bases remaining between them. DNA for the CDR3: TGTGCCAGCTCACCACCGAGGGGCTCCTACGAGCAGTACTTC. Protein: CASSPPRGSYEQYF.

The chain couples TRBV4-2 to TRBJ2-7, with D tentatively TRBD1 (5 bases). Germline lookup yields CDR1 LGHNA and CDR2 YNFKEQ. The CDR3 contains 16 residues. V was shortened by 1 base and J by 3 bases, with 16 bases between the two germline ends. In DNA, the CDR3 is TGTGCCAGCAGCCAAGTTAGGGGCCTATACAGCTACGAGCAGTACTTC. Translating gives CASSQVRGLYSYEQYF.

J is TRBJ2-1 and V is TRBV28; 9 bases fit TRBD2. CDR3 size: 16 residues. V trimming: 5 bases; J trimming: 9 bases; junction bases outside the gene matches: 14. The germline V gene encodes CDR1 MDHEN and CDR2 SYDVKM. CDR3 sequence: CASSLPYSGRSGEQFF. The CDR3 DNA sequence: TGTGCCAGCAGTCTCCCTTATAGCGGGAGAAGCGGTGAGCAGTTCTTC.

This chain joins TRBV29-1 and TRBJ1-5; maybe TRBD1 (5 bases). The germline V gene encodes CDR1 SQVTM and CDR2 ANQGSEA. CDR3 size: 13 residues. The germline V and J ends were trimmed by 6 bases and 3 bases, with 12 bases remaining between them. CDR3 DNA sequence: TGCAGCGTGGGGGAGAACGACAATCAGCCCCAGCATTTT. Translation gives CSVGENDNQPQHF.